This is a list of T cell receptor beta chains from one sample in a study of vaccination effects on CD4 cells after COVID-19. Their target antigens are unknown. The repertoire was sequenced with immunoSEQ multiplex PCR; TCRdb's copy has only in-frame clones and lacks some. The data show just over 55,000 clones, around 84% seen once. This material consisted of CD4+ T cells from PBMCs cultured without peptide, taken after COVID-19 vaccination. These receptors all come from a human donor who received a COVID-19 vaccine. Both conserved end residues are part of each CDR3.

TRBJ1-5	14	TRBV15	CATSRVGGNQPQHF
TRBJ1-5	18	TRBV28	CASSRRGPTRQGSQPQHF
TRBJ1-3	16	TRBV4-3	CASSQELTPFGNTIYF
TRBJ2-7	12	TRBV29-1	CSVGKGSYEQYF
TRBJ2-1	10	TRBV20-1	CSVSGDEQFF
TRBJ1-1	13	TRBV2	CASSRTGRTEAFF
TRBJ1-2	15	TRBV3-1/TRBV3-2	CASSPMAQGAYGYTF
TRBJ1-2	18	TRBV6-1	CASSESADRARLNYGYTF
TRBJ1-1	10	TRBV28	CATKDRGAFF
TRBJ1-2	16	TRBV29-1	CSVVPNGSEGNYGYTF
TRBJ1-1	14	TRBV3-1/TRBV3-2	CASSHAWADTEAFF
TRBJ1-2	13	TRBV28	CASSLLGVNGYTF
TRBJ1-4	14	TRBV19	CASSPTGVNEKLFF
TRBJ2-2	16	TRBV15	CATSRDGQPNTGELFF
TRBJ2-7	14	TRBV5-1	CASSLAGDPYEQYF
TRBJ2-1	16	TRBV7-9	CASSLAGTSRGKKQFF
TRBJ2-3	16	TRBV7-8	CASSRTSGGSGDTQYF
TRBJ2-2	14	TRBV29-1	CSAIPTGKTGELFF
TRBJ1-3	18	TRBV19	CASSTTALSLLSGNTIYF
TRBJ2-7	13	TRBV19	CASSPVGGYEQYF
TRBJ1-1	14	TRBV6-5	CASSYSGGQGEAFF
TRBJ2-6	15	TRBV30	CAWSKIGAGANVLTF
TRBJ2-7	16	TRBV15	CATSRGMQGPSYEQYF
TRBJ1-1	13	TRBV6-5	CASHRRPNTEAFF
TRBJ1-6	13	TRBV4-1	CASSQDRASPLHF
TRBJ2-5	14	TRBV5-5	CASSGGIFEETQYF
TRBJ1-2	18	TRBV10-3	CAISDPRYSGGAGYGYTF
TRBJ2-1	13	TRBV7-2	CASSLAFSNEQFF
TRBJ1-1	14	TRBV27	CASSFWGGNTEAFF
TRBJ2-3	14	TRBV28	CASSLGTPTDTQYF
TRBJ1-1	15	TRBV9	CASSPNTGGFTEAFF
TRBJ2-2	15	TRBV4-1	CASSLSGQNTGELFF
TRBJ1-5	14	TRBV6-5	CASKKEIVNQPQHF
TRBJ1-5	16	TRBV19	CASSPPGGSGNQPQHF
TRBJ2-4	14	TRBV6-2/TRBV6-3	CASSYWRTGRIQYF
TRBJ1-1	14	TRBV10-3	CAIAGGTGSTEAFF
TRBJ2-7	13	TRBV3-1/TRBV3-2	CASSQGNDYEQYF
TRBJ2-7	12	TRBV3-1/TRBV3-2	CASSQADYEQYF
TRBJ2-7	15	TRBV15	CATSRDLAGAYEQYF
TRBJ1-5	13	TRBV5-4	CASSFEGNQPQHF
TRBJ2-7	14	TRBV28	CASSSGQRPYEQYF
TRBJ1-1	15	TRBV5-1	CASSLGWLVNTEAFF
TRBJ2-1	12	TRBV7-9	CASSSDSMTQFF
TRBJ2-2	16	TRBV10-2	CASSDVVGDRTGELFF
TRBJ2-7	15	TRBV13	CASSPGAGGFYEQYF
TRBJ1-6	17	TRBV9	CASSVAPQGKANSPLHF
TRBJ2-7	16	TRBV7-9	CASSLAGTGAMSEQYF
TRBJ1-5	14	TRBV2	CASSEDRGRQPQHF
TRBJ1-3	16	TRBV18	CASSPGHLLSGNTIYF
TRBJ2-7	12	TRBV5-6	CASSKDRGAQYF